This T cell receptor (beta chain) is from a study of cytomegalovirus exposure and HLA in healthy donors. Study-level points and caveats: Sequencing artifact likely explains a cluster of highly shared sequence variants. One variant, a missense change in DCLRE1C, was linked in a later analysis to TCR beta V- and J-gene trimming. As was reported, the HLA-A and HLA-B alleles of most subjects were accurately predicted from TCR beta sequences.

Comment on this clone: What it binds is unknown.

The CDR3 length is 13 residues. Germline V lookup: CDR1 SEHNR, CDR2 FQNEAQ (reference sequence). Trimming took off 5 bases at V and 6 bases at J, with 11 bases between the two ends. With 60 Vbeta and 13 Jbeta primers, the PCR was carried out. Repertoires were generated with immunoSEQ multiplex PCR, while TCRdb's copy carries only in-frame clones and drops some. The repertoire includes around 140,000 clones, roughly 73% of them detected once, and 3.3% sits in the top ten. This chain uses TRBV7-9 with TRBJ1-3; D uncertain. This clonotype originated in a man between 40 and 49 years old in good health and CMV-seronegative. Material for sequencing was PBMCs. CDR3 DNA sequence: TGTGCCAGCAGCCGGGCGGAGGCAAACACCATATATTTT. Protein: CASSRAEANTIYF.